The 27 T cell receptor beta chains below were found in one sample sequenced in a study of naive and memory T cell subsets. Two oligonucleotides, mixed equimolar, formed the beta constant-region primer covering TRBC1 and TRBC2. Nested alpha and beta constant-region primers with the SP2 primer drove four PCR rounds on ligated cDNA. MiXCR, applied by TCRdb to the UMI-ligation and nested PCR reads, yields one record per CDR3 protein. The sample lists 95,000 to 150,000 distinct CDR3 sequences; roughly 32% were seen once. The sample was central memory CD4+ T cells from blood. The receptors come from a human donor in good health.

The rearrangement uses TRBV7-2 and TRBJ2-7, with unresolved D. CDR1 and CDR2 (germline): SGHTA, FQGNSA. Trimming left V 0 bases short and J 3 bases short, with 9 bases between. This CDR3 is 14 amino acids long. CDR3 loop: CASSLAITDYEQYF. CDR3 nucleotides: TGTGCCAGCAGCTTAGCGATAACAGACTACGAGCAGTACTTC.

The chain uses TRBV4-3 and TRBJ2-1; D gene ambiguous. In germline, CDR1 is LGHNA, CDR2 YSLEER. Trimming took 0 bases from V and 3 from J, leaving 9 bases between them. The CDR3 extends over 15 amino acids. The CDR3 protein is CASSQELQFYNEQFF. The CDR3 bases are TGCGCCAGCAGCCAAGAACTTCAATTCTACAATGAGCAGTTCTTC.

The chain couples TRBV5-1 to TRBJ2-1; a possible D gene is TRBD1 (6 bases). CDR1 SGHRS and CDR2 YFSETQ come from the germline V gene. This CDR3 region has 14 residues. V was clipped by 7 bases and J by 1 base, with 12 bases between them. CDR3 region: CASFEGQSYNEQFF. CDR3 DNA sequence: TGCGCCAGCTTCGAAGGACAGTCCTACAATGAGCAGTTCTTC.

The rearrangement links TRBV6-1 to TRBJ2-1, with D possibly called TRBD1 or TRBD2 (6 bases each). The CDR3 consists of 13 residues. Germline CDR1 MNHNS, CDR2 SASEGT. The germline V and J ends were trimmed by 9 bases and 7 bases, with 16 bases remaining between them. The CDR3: CASTRGGWNEQFF. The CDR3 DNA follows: TGTGCCAGTACTAGAGGGGGGTGGAATGAGCAGTTCTTC.

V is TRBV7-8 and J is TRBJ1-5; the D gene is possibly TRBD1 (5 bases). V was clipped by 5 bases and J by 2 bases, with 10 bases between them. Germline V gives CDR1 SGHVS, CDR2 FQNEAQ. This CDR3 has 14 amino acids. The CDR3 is CASSHAQGNQPQHF. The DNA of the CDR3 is TGTGCCAGCAGCCACGCACAGGGCAATCAGCCCCAGCATTTT.

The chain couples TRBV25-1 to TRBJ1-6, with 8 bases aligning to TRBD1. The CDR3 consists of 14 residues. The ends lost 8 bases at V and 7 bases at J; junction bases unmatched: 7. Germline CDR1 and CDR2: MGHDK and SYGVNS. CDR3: CASHGQGGNSPLHF. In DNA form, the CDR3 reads TGTGCCAGCCATGGACAGGGAGGAAATTCACCCCTCCACTTT.

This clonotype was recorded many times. Here the CDR3 DNA reads TGTGCCAGCAGCGGCCAACAGGGGGCTAGGATGAATGAGCAGTTCTTC. It encodes CASSGQQGARMNEQFF. The chain couples TRBV7-9 to TRBJ2-1, with 9 bases identical to TRBD1. Germline V gene sequence: CDR1 SEHNR, CDR2 FQNEAQ (reference sequence). The CDR3 loop spans 16 amino acids. With V trimmed by 5 bases and J by 7 bases, 12 bases remained unmatched.

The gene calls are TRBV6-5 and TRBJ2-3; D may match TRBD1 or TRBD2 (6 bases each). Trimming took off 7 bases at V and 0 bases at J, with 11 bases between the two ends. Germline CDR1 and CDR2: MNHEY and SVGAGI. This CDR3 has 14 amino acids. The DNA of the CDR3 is TGTGCCAGCAAGGGGGGTTCTAGCACAGATACGCAGTATTTT. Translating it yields CASKGGSSTDTQYF.

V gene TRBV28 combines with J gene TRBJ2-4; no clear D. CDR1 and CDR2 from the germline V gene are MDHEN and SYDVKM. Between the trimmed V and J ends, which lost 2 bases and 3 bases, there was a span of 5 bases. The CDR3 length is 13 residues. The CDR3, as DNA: TGTGCCAGCAGTTTAGGGCGCAAAAACATTCAGTACTTC. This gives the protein CASSLGRKNIQYF.

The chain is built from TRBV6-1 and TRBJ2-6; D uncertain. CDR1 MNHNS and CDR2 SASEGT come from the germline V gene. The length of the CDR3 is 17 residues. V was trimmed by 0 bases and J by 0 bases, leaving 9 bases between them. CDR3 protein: CASSEAWGFSGANVLTF. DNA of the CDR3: TGTGCCAGCAGTGAAGCGTGGGGTTTCTCTGGGGCCAACGTCCTGACTTTC.

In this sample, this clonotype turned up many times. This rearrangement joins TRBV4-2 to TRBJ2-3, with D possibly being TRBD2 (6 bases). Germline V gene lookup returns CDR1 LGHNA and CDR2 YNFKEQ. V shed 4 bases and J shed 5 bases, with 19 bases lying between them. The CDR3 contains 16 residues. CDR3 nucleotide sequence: TGTGCCAGCAGCCGGACGCTTGGGCGGGGCCAAGATACGCAGTATTTT. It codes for CASSRTLGRGQDTQYF.

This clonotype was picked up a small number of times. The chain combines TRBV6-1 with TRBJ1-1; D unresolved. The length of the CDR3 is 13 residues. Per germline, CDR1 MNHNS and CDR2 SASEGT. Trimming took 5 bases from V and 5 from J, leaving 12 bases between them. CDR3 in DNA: TGTGCCAGCAGTCCCTCCTTACAGACTGAAGCTTTCTTT. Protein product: CASSPSLQTEAFF.

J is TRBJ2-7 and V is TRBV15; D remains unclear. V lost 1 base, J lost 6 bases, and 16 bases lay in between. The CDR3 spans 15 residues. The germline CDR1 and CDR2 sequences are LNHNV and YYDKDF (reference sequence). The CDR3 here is CATSRVGRVGSEQYF. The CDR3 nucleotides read TGTGCCACCAGCAGAGTTGGCCGGGTTGGAAGCGAGCAGTACTTC.

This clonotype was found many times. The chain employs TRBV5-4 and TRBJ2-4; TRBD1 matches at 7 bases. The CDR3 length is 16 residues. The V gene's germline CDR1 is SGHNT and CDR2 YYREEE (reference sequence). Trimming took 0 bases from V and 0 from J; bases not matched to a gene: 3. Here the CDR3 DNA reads TGTGCCAGCAGCTTGGGGGACAGCCTAGCCAAAAACATTCAGTACTTC. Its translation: CASSLGDSLAKNIQYF.

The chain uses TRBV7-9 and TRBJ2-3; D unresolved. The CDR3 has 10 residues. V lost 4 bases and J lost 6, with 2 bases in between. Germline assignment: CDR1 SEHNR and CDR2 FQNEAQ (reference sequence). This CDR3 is CASSYDTQYF. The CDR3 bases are TGTGCCAGCAGCTATGATACGCAGTATTTT.

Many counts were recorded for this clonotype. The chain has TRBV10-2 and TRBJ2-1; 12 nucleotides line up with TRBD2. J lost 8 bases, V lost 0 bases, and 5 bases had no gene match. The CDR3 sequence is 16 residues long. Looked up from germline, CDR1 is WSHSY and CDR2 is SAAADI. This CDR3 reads CASSESTSGRWYEQFF. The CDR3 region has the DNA TGCGCCAGCAGTGAGTCAACTAGCGGGAGGTGGTATGAGCAGTTCTTC.

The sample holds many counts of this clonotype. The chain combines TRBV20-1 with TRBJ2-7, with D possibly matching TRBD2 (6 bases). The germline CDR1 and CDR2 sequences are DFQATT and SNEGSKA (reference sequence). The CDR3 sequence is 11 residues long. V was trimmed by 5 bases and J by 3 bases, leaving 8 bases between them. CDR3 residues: CSALGGYEQYF. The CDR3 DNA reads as TGCAGTGCTCTGGGGGGCTACGAGCAGTACTTC.

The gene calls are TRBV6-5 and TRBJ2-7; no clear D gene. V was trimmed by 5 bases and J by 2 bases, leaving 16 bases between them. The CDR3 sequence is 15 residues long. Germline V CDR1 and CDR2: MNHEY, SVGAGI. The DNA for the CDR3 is TGTGCCAGCAGTAACCGGGCCCACGTACCCTACGAGCAGTACTTC. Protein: CASSNRAHVPYEQYF.

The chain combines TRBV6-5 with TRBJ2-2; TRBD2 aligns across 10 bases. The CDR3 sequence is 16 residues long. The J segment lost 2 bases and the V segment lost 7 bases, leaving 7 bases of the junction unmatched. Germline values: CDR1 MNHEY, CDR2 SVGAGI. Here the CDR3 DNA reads TGTGCCAGCAAAAAGGGACTAGCGATAAACACCGGGGAGCTGTTTTTT. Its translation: CASKKGLAINTGELFF.

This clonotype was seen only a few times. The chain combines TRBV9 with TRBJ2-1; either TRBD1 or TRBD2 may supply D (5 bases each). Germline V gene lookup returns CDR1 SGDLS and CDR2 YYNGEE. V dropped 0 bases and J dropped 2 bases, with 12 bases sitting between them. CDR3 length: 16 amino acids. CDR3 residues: CASSVVGEAAYNEQFF. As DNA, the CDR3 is TGTGCCAGCAGCGTAGTGGGGGAAGCAGCCTACAATGAGCAGTTCTTC.

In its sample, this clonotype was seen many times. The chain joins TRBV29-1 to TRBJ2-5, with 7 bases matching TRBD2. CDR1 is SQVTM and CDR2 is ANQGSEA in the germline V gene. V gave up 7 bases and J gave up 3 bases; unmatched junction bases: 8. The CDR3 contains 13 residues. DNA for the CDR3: TGCAGCGCCCTGGGCGGGGGAAAAGAGACCCAGTACTTC. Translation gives CSALGGGKETQYF.

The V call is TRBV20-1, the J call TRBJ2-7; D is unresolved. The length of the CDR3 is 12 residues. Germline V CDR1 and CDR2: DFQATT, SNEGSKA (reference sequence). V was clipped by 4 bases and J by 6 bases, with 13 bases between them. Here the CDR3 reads CSATGPSGEQYF. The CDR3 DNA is TGCAGTGCTACCGGGCCCTCAGGCGAGCAGTACTTC.

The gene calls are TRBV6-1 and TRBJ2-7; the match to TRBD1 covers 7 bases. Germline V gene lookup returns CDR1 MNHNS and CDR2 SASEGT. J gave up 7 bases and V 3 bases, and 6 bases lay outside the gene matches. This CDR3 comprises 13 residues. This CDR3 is CASSETGMREQYF. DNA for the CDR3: TGTGCCAGCAGTGAGACAGGGATGCGGGAGCAGTACTTC.

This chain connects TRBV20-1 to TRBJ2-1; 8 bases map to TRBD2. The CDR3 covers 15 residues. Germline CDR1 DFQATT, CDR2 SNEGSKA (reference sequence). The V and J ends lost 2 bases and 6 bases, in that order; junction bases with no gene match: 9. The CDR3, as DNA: TGCAGTGCTAGATCCCCCGGGAGGGCCGGCAATGAGCAGTTCTTC. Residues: CSARSPGRAGNEQFF.

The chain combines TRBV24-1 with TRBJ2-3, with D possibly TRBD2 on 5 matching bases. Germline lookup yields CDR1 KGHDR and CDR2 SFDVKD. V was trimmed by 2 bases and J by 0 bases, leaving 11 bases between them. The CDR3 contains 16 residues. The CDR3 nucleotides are TGTGCCACCAGTGATTCCGGACTCATTAGCACAGATACGCAGTATTTT. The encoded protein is CATSDSGLISTDTQYF.

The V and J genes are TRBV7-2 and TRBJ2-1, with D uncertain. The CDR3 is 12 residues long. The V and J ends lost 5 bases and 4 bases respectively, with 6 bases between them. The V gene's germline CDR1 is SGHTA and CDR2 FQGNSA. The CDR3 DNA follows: TGTGCCAGCAGCCCAGAATACAATGAGCAGTTCTTC. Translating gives CASSPEYNEQFF. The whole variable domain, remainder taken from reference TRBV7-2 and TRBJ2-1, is GAGVSQSPSNKVTEKGKDVELRCDPISGHTALYWYRQSLGQGLEFLIYFQGNSAPDKSGLPSDRFSAERTGGSVSTLTIQRTQQEDSAVYLCASSPEYNEQFFGPGTRLTVL.

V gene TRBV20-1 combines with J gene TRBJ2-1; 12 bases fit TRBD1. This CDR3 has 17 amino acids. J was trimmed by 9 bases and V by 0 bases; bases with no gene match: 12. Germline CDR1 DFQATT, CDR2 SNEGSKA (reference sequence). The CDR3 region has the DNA TGCAGTGCTAGAGATCCCCGCCCGGGACAGGGGGCGGTTGAGCAGTTCTTC. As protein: CSARDPRPGQGAVEQFF.